The subject of this entry is one T cell receptor beta chain. There are 13 residues in the CDR3. The V gene lost 3 bases and the J gene lost 7 bases, with 12 bases spanning the gap. Germline V gene sequence: CDR1 ENHRY, CDR2 SYGVKD. These data come from a study of blood T cell repertoires in COVID-19. The overall study: From T cells, B-cell-depleted T cells, or PBMCs came the material, which was cDNA or gDNA.

As processed by the authors: Amplifying reference gene primers gave estimates of nucleated cell counts. Clones were read by immunoSEQ multiplex PCR, and TCRdb kept only the in-frame ones, dropping some. V, J and clone size derive from that table, while D and trimming were established from the DNA sequence. The table lists over 350,000 clones, about 85% of them singletons. Those enrolled, adults aged roughly 18 to 89 years, came from 24 US areas. Clinical history as reported by participants underpinned cohort assignment. This receptor was identified in a woman aged 18-29 years with acute COVID-19. The gene calls are TRBV10-3 and TRBJ1-1; D perhaps matches TRBD1 (5 bases). Sequencing was done on a sample of PBMCs or T cells enriched from blood (not recorded which). The CDR3 region has the DNA TGTGCCATCAGTGAAACGGCAGGGTTTGAAGCTTTCTTT. It specifies CAISETAGFEAFF.